This T cell receptor beta chain stems from a study of blood T cells in healthy people across ages. This clonotype was seen a handful of times. A second PCR of roughly 7 to 11 cycles used a sample-barcoded 5' primer and a J-beta primer mix. TCRdb analysed the 5' RACE reads with MiXCR anew, one entry per CDR3 protein. The sample consists of more than 900,000 distinct CDR3 sequences, about 25% of them appearing once. The CDR3 has 13 residues. Between the trimmed V and J ends, which lost 6 bases and 1 base, there was a span of 12 bases. Germline lookup yields CDR1 SQVTM and CDR2 ANQGSEA. These data were also filed under a second study, of T cells of mothers and their children.

The specimen was blood. The genes are TRBV29-1 and TRBJ1-2, with D possibly matching TRBD1 (5 bases). The TCR originated in a girl aged 2 to 9 in good health. CDR3 in amino acids: CSVQGYSNYGYTF. The CDR3 DNA reads TGCAGCGTCCAGGGATATAGTAACTATGGCTACACCTTC. Full variable domain (rest looked up from reference TRBV29-1 and TRBJ1-2): SAVISQKPSRDICQRGTSLTIQCQVDSQVTMMFWYRQQPGQSLTLIATANQGSEATYESGFVIDKFPISRPNLTFSTLTVSNMSPEDSSIYLCSVQGYSNYGYTFGSGTRLTVV.